This TCR beta chain was retrieved from a study of shared clonotypes between healthy human individuals. Germline values: CDR1 SGHRS, CDR2 YFSETQ. CDR3 length: 14 residues. Trimming removed 0 bases from V and 2 bases from J, with 5 bases in between. TCRdb's copy holds only in-frame clones and misses some; the assay was immunoSEQ multiplex PCR. Here the sample spans roughly 2.2 million clones, under 95% being singletons. As for this clone: The sample has other DNA sequences that encode this CDR3 too.

Input material: naive CD4+ T cells from PBMCs. Subset given: CD45RA+ positively selected. The rearrangement joins TRBV5-1 to TRBJ1-4, with D possibly matching TRBD1 (5 bases). This receptor was taken from a man aged 18-30 years in good health. Some clones in this sample may be carry-over from other donors' samples. CDR3 sequence reads: CASSLGGTNEKLFF. The DNA of the CDR3 is TGCGCCAGCAGCTTGGGGGGGACTAATGAAAAACTGTTTTTT.